This paragraph reports one TCR beta chain. Its matching antigen is unknown. The RNA, 0.5 to 1 ug, was put through reverse transcription using random hexamers. Each CDR3 protein gets one entry after TCRdb re-called the immunoSEQ multiplex PCR reads with MiXCR. The sample has 250,000 to 300,000 distinct CDR3 sequences; about 88% are singletons. The record originates from a study of CD8 T cells in Susac syndrome. Study-level points and caveats: The authors acknowledged that the study's TCR sequencing and HLA analysis involved relatively few individuals.

V dropped 3 bases and J dropped 3 bases, with 9 bases sitting between them. The CDR3 is 13 residues long. In germline, CDR1 is MNHEY, CDR2 SVGEGT. The authors carried out high-throughput sequencing of TCR beta. They applied it to CD8+ and CD4+ T cells obtained from blood. FACS enriched CD8+ TEMRA cells, while bulk CD8+ and CD4+ were negatively isolated. The chain has TRBV6-2 or TRBV6-3 and TRBJ2-7, with D perhaps being TRBD1 or TRBD2 (5 bases each). The sequence was obtained from a human donor with multiple sclerosis. Sample: CD8+ T cells from PBMCs. In DNA, the CDR3 is TGTGCCAGCAGTTATCGGGGCTTCTACGAGCAGTACTTC. Amino acid sequence: CASSYRGFYEQYF.